The sequence of this T cell receptor beta chain was determined in a study of blood T cell repertoires in COVID-19. The repertoire was sequenced with immunoSEQ multiplex PCR; TCRdb's copy has only in-frame clones and lacks some. The sample carries about 150,000 clones, about 80% recorded once. V lost 1 base and J lost 9, with 16 bases in between. Germline assignment: CDR1 LGHDT and CDR2 YNNKEL (reference sequence). The CDR3 loop spans 14 amino acids. The chain carries TRBV3-1 (or the pseudogene TRBV3-2) and TRBJ2-7; a possible D gene is TRBD2 (5 bases). The sequence was collected from a man aged 50-60 years who had recovered from COVID-19. Input material: PBMCs or T cells enriched from blood (not recorded which). The CDR3 DNA reads as TGTGCCAGCAGCCAAGGGAGAACGGGGTTAGGGCAGTACTTC. Translating it yields CASSQGRTGLGQYF.